A single sample gave rise to the 6 T cell receptor beta chains below, sequenced in a study of OX40 agonist ivuxolimab in advanced cancers. The assay was immunoSEQ multiplex PCR, and TCRdb's table has in-frame clones only and misses some. Altogether roughly 46,000 clones are present, roughly 88% being singletons, with the ten largest covering roughly 2.6%. The source was CD4+ or CD8+ T cells sorted from blood, collected in a trial of the OX40 agonist ivuxolimab. These receptors were taken from an adult with an advanced solid tumor such as melanoma, head and neck, liver or kidney cancer.

The CDR3 sequence is CASRRPSGSNIEQFF. DNA of the CDR3: TGTGCCAGCAGGCGTCCTAGCGGGAGTAATATAGAGCAGTTCTTC. This sequence joins TRBV6-6 and TRBJ2-1, with 10 bases that match TRBD2. This CDR3 has 15 amino acids. Per germline, CDR1 MNHNY and CDR2 SVGAGI (reference sequence). Trimming removed 6 bases from V and 10 bases from J; junction bases left unmatched: 12.

This chain connects TRBV18 to TRBJ1-3; perhaps TRBD1 as D (5 bases). V was clipped by 6 bases and J by 1 base, with 7 bases between them. Germline V lookup: CDR1 KGHSH, CDR2 LQKENI. This CDR3 has 13 amino acids. Here the CDR3 DNA reads TGTGCCAGCTCTAGGGGTTCTGGAAACACCATATATTTT. It codes for CASSRGSGNTIYF.

This rearrangement joins TRBV4-1 to TRBJ2-1; 9 bases fit TRBD1. CDR3 length equals 15 residues. The germline V gene encodes CDR1 MGHRA and CDR2 YSYEKL. With 3 bases clipped from V and 3 bases from J, the junction kept 3 bases outside the gene matches. Written as DNA, the CDR3 is TGCGCCAGCAGCCAGGGACAGGGCTACTACAATGAGCAGTTCTTC. This translates into CASSQGQGYYNEQFF.

The rearrangement uses TRBV27 and TRBJ2-1; TRBD1 matches at 8 bases. The ends lost 5 bases at V and 10 bases at J; junction bases unmatched: 10. The germline V gene encodes CDR1 MNHEY and CDR2 SMNVEV (reference sequence). The CDR3 is 14 residues long. The CDR3 loop is CASSRGTGGVEQFF. DNA of the CDR3: TGTGCCAGCAGTCGAGGGACAGGCGGCGTGGAGCAGTTCTTC.

The chain recombines TRBV6-9 with TRBJ2-7; D may be TRBD1 or TRBD2 (6 bases each). The CDR3 is 14 residues long. CDR1 is MNHGY, CDR2 SVAAGI, per germline. V was trimmed by 3 bases and J by 2 bases, leaving 11 bases between them. The DNA of the CDR3 is TGTGCCAGCAGTTACAAAGGGGGGCCCTACGAGCAGTACTTC. As protein: CASSYKGGPYEQYF.

This chain links TRBV5-1 with TRBJ1-4, with no clear D. The length of the CDR3 is 14 residues. Per germline, CDR1 SGHRS and CDR2 YFSETQ. The ends were cut back, 4 bases at V and 4 bases at J, with 11 bases in the middle. The DNA of the CDR3 is TGCGCCAGCAGCCCGGGTCCTCATAATGAAAAACTGTTTTTT. Its protein is CASSPGPHNEKLFF.